This entry lists 6 T cell receptor beta chains sequenced from one sample in a study of identical twins. TCRdb re-analysed the 5' RACE reads in MiXCR, keeping a single row per CDR3 protein. The sample lists 600,000 to 850,000 distinct CDR3 sequences; 15% to 20% were seen once. A further study also used this sample, focusing on T cells expressing NK-cell markers.

The sequenced sample consisted of PBMCs. These receptors all come from a woman aged 18 to 35 in good health.

This clonotype turned up a few times. This rearrangement joins TRBV3-1 to TRBJ2-1, with D perhaps matching TRBD2 (6 bases). The germline V gene encodes CDR1 LGHDT and CDR2 YNNKEL (reference sequence). There are 16 residues in the CDR3. Trimming pared 6 bases from V and 2 bases from J, leaving 17 bases between. For the CDR3, the DNA is TGTGCCAGCAGTCATACGGAGGGTAGTACCTACAATGAGCAGTTCTTC. Translating it yields CASSHTEGSTYNEQFF.

This clonotype was counted only a few times. A read error may explain this, as a much larger clone is one base away. This chain joins TRBV6-1 and TRBJ1-2; D gene unclear. V gave up 6 bases and J gave up 3 bases, with 2 bases separating them. Germline-derived CDR1 and CDR2 are MNHNS and SASEGT. The CDR3 loop spans 10 amino acids. The CDR3 here is CASSHYGYTF. The CDR3 DNA sequence: TGTGCCAGCAGCCACTATGGCTACACCTTC.

This clonotype was seen a few times. V and J are TRBV7-2 and TRBJ2-5; 8 bases map to TRBD2. This CDR3 contains 14 residues. The trim removed 4 bases at V and 2 bases at J, leaving 3 bases unmatched. In germline, CDR1 is SGHTA, CDR2 FQGNSA. The CDR3, as DNA: TGTGCCAGCAGCTCGGGACTAGGGCAAGAGACCCAGTACTTC. Translation: CASSSGLGQETQYF.

The rearrangement links TRBV5-1 to TRBJ2-5; D uncertain. Per germline, CDR1 SGHRS and CDR2 YFSETQ. V was cut by 6 bases and J by 5 bases, with 14 bases left in between. This CDR3 region has 13 residues. The CDR3 region is CASKGSTRETQYF. CDR3 nucleotide sequence: TGCGCCAGCAAGGGTTCCACAAGGGAGACCCAGTACTTC.

This clonotype was observed a few times. The CDR3 loop is CAISESDRPGELFF. DNA for the CDR3: TGTGCCATCAGTGAGTCGGACAGACCCGGGGAGCTGTTTTTT. The V call is TRBV10-3, the J call TRBJ2-2; TRBD1 is a possible D gene (6 bases). CDR1 and CDR2 from the germline V gene are ENHRY and SYGVKD. Trimming took 0 bases from V and 6 from J, leaving 8 bases between them. The CDR3 consists of 14 residues.

CDR3 loop: CSVDGTSIDEQFF. CDR3 nucleotides: TGCAGCGTTGATGGGACTAGCATCGATGAGCAGTTCTTC. The V call is TRBV29-1, the J call TRBJ2-1, with 9 bases fitting TRBD2. The CDR3 sequence is 13 residues long. Germline lookup yields CDR1 SQVTM and CDR2 ANQGSEA. The junction had 5 bases not matched to a gene; V was cut back by 3 bases and J by 8 bases.